The T cell receptor beta chain described here comes from a study of T cell repertoires in cytomegalovirus infection (dated by TCRdb to the late 2010s). General notes on the study: The HLA type of each donor mattered for the analysis, because public TCR beta signatures pointed to carriage of CMV infection along with the matching HLA type. General conclusions and limits of the study: The ex vivo response was dominated by HLA-C-restricted CMV-specific TCR beta clonotypes, which also provided the single most frequent clonotype in two of eight donors. In both this cohort and an independent cohort of several hundred donors, the cumulative frequency of public TCR beta family members distinguished carriers of CMV infection plus the relevant HLA type.

About this clonotype itself: No cognate antigen has been identified for it. Compared with germline, one end of the junction differs, possibly owing to a read error.

Instrument used: Illumina HiSeq 1500. Starting from the raw public reads, TCRdb applied fastp trimming at Q25, assembled clones with MiXCR and retained in-frame beta chains. Rows are combined by CDR3 protein, so each entry shows the most common genes and DNA. For this sample the table gives 500,000 or so distinct CDR3 sequences, of which 16% were detected only once. The top ten clones comprise more than 20% of the sample. Its CDR3 holds 16 amino acids, cysteine through phenylalanine. Only the CDR3 region is kept as DNA, spanning 48 bases read in frame from base 1. The germline V gene encodes CDR1 SGHVS and CDR2 FNYEAQ.

The clonotype originates from a human donor in good health (CMV status not recorded). Some clones in this sample may be carry-over from other donors' samples. The chain is assembled from TRBV7-6 and TRBJ2-1; TRBD1 is possibly the D segment (5 matching bases). Sequenced input: CD8+ T cells from PBMCs. The CDR3 is CASSLALARKDNEPFF. DNA sequence: TGTGCCAGCAGCTTAGCCTTGGCTAGGAAGGACAATGAGCCGTTCTTC.